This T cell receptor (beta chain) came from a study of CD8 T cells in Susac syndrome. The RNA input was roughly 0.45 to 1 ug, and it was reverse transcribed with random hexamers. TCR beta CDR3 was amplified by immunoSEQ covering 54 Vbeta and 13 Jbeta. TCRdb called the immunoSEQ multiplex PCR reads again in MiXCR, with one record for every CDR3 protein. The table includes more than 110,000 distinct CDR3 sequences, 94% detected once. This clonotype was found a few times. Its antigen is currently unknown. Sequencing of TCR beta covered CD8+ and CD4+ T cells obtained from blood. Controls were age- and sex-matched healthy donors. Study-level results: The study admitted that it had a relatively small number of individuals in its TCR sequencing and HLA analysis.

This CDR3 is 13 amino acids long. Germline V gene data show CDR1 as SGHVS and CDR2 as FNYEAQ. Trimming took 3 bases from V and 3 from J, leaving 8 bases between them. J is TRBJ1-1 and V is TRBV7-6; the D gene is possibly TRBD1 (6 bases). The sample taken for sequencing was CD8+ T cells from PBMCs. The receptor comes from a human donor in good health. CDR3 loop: CASSLDSYTEAFF. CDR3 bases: TGTGCCAGCAGCTTGGACAGCTACACTGAAGCTTTCTTT.